This T cell receptor beta chain was sequenced during a study of T cells in Graves' hyperthyroidism and ophthalmopathy. The study, taken as a whole, reports: Among thyroid clonotypes expanded above 0.001, most also appeared in blood. Ophthalmopathy could be told apart from stable hyperthyroidism with a 13 V-J model.

Regions amplified from RNA transcripts were the TCR beta CDR3 regions. With the HTBI primer set, the TCR CDR3 went through a first round of RT-PCR. TCRdb re-called the multiplex PCR reads through MiXCR, storing one row per CDR3 protein. The sample yields roughly 350,000 distinct CDR3 sequences, about 15% seen once. Thyroid ultrasound and orbital computed tomography, with clinical symptoms and serum thyroxine and TRAb, informed diagnoses. This CDR3 contains 15 residues. Germline CDR1 is SNHLY and CDR2 is FYNNEI. The V end lost 2 bases, the J end lost 6 bases, and 13 bases lay between the germline ends. This clonotype was seen ten or more times. Its antigen is not identified.

The J gene is TRBJ2-2, the V gene TRBV2; D assignment may be TRBD1 or TRBD2 (5 bases each). This TCR came from a woman under 40 with Graves' ophthalmopathy. Specimen: blood. The CDR3 DNA sequence: TGTGCCAGCAGTGAACCTCGCAGGGACCCCGGGGAGCTGTTTTTT. This codes for CASSEPRRDPGELFF. The variable domain in full, completed from reference TRBV2 and TRBJ2-2, reads EPEVTQTPSHQVTQMGQEVILRCVPISNHLYFYWYRQILGQKVEFLVSFYNNEISEKSEIFDDQFSVERPDGSNFTLKIRSTKLEDSAMYFCASSEPRRDPGELFFGEGSRLTVL.